One sample yielded the 12 T cell receptor beta chains listed below, sequenced in a study of patients and donors after allogeneic stem cell transplantation. TCRdb re-called the RT-PCR reads with MiXCR, one entry per CDR3 protein. Of a few hundred thousand distinct CDR3 sequences in the sample, about 37% were seen once. Sequencing was carried out using blood, either unsorted or a sorted T cell fraction (not recorded which). The receptors here all came from a human donor who was either an allogeneic HSCT recipient or a stem cell or donor lymphocyte infusion donor (not recorded which). It is not recorded whose cells these are; they may come from a transplant donor.

This clonotype was recorded a few times. This chain connects TRBV7-2 to TRBJ1-1, with TRBD1 as a possible D gene (5 bases). Germline CDR1 SGHTA, CDR2 FQGNSA. CDR3 length equals 13 residues. Trimming stripped 5 bases from V and 2 bases from J, with 9 bases between. This CDR3 is CASSRQINTEAFF. Written as DNA, the CDR3 is TGTGCCAGCAGCAGACAGATAAACACTGAAGCTTTCTTT.

The chain combines TRBV27 with TRBJ2-5; tentative D call: TRBD2 (6 bases). Germline loops: CDR1 MNHEY, CDR2 SMNVEV (reference sequence). V shed 5 bases and J shed 1 base, with 17 bases lying between them. The CDR3 runs to 16 residues. CDR3 protein: CASSNVYGGAQETQYF. The CDR3 DNA is TGTGCCAGCAGTAATGTCTACGGCGGGGCCCAAGAGACCCAGTACTTC.

There are a few counts of this clonotype. The chain links TRBV5-6 to TRBJ2-7; D gene unclear. V lost 4 bases, J lost 2 bases, and 22 bases lay in between. The CDR3 runs 17 residues. The germline gives CDR1 SGHDT, CDR2 YYEEEE. DNA of the CDR3: TGTGCCAGCAGCACGCGGCCATCAGGCGTAAAAGCCTACGAGCAGTACTTC. Its protein product is CASSTRPSGVKAYEQYF.

This clonotype was seen only a few times. This rearrangement joins TRBV27 to TRBJ2-3; D gene uncertain. Trimming cost V 6 bases and J 4 bases, with 14 bases left between them. Germline values: CDR1 MNHEY, CDR2 SMNVEV (reference sequence). CDR3 length: 14 residues. Written as DNA, the CDR3 is TGTGCCAGCAGCGCTGCTCTAGATCCAGATACGCAGTATTTT. Translating it yields CASSAALDPDTQYF.

The V call is TRBV5-6, the J call TRBJ1-3; 7 nucleotides line up with TRBD1. Germline assignment: CDR1 SGHDT and CDR2 YYEEEE. The CDR3 covers 14 residues. Germline trimming cut 4 bases from V and 5 bases from J; bases unmatched to any gene: 6. This CDR3 is CASSRWDSRNTIYF. CDR3 sequence (DNA): TGTGCCAGCAGCCGGTGGGACAGCCGAAACACCATATATTTT.

This chain joins TRBV29-1 and TRBJ2-3; 7 bases map to TRBD1. From germline, CDR1 is SQVTM and CDR2 ANQGSEA. This CDR3 region has 15 residues. The V and J ends lost 6 bases and 0 bases, in that order; junction bases with no gene match: 9. In nucleotides, the CDR3 is TGCAGCGTAGATCCGAGGGGGCAAAGCACAGATACGCAGTATTTT. Encoded protein: CSVDPRGQSTDTQYF.

V usage is TRBV12-3 or TRBV12-4 and J usage is TRBJ1-5; D is perhaps TRBD1 (6 bases). V gave up 2 bases and J gave up 7 bases, with 12 bases separating them. CDR3 size: 14 residues. The CDR3 loop reads CASSLNRAEQPQHF. The CDR3 DNA reads TGTGCCAGCAGTTTAAACAGGGCGGAACAGCCCCAGCATTTT.

The gene calls are TRBV29-1 and TRBJ2-2; 7 bases match TRBD1. V trimming: 3 bases; J trimming: 4 bases; junction bases outside the gene matches: 5. This CDR3 comprises 14 residues. Germline lookup yields CDR1 SQVTM and CDR2 ANQGSEA. In nucleotides, the CDR3 is TGCAGCGTTGAGTGGGACAGACTCACCGGGGAGCTGTTTTTT. Its protein product is CSVEWDRLTGELFF.

This chain uses TRBV14 with TRBJ1-2, with TRBD1 matching 8 bases. This CDR3 has 17 residues. Germline CDR1 SGHDN, CDR2 FVKESK. The trim removed 1 base at V and 6 bases at J, leaving 13 bases unmatched. CDR3 in DNA: TGTGCCAGCAGCCAAGCGTTTGTTCGCGGGACAGGTCATGGCTACACCTTC. It translates to CASSQAFVRGTGHGYTF.

This clonotype turned up a few times. The genes are TRBV4-3 and TRBJ1-5; the D is unclear. CDR1 is LGHNA, CDR2 YSLEER, per germline. Trimming cost V 0 bases and J 4 bases, with 10 bases left between them. This CDR3 has 15 amino acids. The CDR3 protein is CASSQEYGSNQPQHF. The CDR3 region has the DNA TGCGCCAGCAGCCAAGAATACGGTTCGAATCAGCCCCAGCATTTT.

This clonotype was detected only a few times. This chain connects TRBV20-1 to TRBJ1-3; TRBD1 agrees at 7 bases. This CDR3 has 16 amino acids. CDR1 and CDR2 (germline): DFQATT, SNEGSKA (reference sequence). The J segment lost 0 bases and the V segment lost 4 bases, leaving 9 bases of the junction unmatched. The CDR3 coding sequence is TGCAGTGCTATAGGGACAGCGGGCTCCTCTGGAAACACCATATATTTT. Protein product: CSAIGTAGSSGNTIYF.

The V and J genes are TRBV5-1 and TRBJ2-5; 9 bases agree with TRBD1. Germline trimming cut 0 bases from V and 9 bases from J; bases unmatched to any gene: 3. This CDR3 is built from 13 residues. CDR1 and CDR2 from the germline V gene are SGHRS and YFSETQ. CDR3 coding DNA: TGCGCCAGCAGCTTGGAACAGGGGGCATCCCAGTACTTC. Amino acid sequence: CASSLEQGASQYF.